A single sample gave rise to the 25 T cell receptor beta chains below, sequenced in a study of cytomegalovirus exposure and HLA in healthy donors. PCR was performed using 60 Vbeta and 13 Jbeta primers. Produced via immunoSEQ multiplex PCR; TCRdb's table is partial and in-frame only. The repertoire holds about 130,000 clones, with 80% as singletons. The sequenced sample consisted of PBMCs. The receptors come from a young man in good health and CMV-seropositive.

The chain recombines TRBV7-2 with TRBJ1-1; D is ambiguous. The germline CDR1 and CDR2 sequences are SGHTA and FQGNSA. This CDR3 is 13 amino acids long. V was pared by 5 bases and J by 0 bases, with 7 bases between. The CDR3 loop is CASSPGMNTEAFF. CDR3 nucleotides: TGTGCCAGCAGCCCGGGGATGAACACTGAAGCTTTCTTT.

As DNA, the CDR3 is TGTGCCAACAGGGGGGGTTATAATTCACCCCTCCACTTT. It is translated as CANRGGYNSPLHF. This rearrangement joins TRBV21-1 to TRBJ1-6. TRBV21-1 is designated a pseudogene. The CDR3 covers 13 residues.

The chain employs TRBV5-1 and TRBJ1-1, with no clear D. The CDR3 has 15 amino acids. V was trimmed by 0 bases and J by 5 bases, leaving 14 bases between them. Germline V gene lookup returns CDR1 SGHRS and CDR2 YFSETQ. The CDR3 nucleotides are TGCGCCAGCAGCTTGGACGGCGGGCGCGAGACTGAAGCTTTCTTT. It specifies CASSLDGGRETEAFF. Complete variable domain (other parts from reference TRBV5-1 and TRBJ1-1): KAGVTQTPRYLIKTRGQQVTLSCSPISGHRSVSWYQQTPGQGLQFLFEYFSETQRNKGNFPGRFSGRQFSNSRSEMNVSTLELGDSALYLCASSLDGGRETEAFFGQGTRLTVV.

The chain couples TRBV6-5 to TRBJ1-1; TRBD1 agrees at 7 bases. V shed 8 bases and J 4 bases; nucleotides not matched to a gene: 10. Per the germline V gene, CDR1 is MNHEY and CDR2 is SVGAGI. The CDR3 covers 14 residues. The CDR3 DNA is TGTGCCAGCGGGAGAGTACAGGGGATCACTGAAGCTTTCTTT. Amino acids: CASGRVQGITEAFF.

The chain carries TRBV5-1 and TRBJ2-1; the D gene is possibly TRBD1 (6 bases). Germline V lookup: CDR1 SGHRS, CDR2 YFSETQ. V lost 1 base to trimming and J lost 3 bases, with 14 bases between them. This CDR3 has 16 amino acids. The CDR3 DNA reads TGCGCCAGCAGCTTGAACTTCGGACAGTACTACAATGAGCAGTTCTTC. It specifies CASSLNFGQYYNEQFF.

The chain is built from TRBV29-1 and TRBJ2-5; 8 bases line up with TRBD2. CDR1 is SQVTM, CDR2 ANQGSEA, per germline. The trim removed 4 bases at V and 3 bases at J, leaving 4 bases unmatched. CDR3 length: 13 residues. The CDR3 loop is CSVAIGGEETQYF. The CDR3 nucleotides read TGCAGCGTTGCAATCGGGGGGGAAGAGACCCAGTACTTC. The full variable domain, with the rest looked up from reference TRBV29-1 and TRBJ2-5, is SAVISQKPSRDICQRGTSLTIQCQVDSQVTMMFWYRQQPGQSLTLIATANQGSEATYESGFVIDKFPISRPNLTFSTLTVSNMSPEDSSIYLCSVAIGGEETQYFGPGTRLLVL.

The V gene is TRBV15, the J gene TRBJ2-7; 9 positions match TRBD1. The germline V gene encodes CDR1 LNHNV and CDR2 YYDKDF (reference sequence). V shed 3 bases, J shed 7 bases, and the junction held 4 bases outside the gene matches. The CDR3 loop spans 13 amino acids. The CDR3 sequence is CATSRGQGLEQYF. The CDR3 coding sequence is TGTGCCACCAGCAGGGGACAGGGTCTGGAGCAGTACTTC.

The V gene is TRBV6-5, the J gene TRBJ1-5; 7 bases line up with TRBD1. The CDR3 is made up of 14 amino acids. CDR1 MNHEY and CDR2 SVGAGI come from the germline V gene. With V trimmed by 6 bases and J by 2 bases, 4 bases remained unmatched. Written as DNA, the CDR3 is TGTGCCAGCAGGGTAGGGACAGGCAATCAGCCCCAGCATTTT. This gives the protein CASRVGTGNQPQHF.

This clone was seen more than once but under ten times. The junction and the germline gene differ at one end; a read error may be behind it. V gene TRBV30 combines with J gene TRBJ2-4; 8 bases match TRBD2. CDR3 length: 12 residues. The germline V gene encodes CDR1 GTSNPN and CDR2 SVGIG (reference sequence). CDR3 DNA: TGTGCCTGCGGACTAGCCAAAAACAGTCAGTACTTC. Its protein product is CACGLAKNSQYF.

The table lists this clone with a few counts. CDR3 sequence reads: CASRTNRQGRSPLHF. CDR3 DNA sequence: TGTGCCAGCAGAACCAACAGGCAGGGGCGATCACCCCTCCACTTT. This chain uses TRBV2 with TRBJ1-6; perhaps TRBD1 as D (6 bases). The CDR3 extends over 15 amino acids. Germline CDR1 SNHLY, CDR2 FYNNEI. Trimming pared 6 bases from V and 10 bases from J, leaving 19 bases between. Looking up the rest from reference TRBV2 and TRBJ1-6 gives the full variable domain: EPEVTQTPSHQVTQMGQEVILRCVPISNHLYFYWYRQILGQKVEFLVSFYNNEISEKSEIFDDQFSVERPDGSNFTLKIRSTKLEDSAMYFCASRTNRQGRSPLHFGNGTRLTVT.

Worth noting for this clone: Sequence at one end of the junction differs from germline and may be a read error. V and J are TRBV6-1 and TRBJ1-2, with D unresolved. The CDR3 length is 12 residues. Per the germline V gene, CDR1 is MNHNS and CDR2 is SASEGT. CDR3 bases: TGTGCCGGCAGTGCCCTCGAGCTCCGCTACACCTTC. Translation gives CAGSALELRYTF.

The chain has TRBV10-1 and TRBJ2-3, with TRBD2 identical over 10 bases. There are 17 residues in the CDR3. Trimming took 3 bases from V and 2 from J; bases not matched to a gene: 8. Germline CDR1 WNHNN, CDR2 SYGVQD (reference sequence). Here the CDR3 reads CASSDPGAGGNTDTQYF. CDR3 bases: TGCGCCAGCAGTGATCCTGGAGCGGGGGGGAACACAGATACGCAGTATTTT.

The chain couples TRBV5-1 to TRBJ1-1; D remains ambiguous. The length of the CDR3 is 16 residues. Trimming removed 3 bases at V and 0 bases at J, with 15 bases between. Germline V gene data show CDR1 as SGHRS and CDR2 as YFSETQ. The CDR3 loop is CASSWNTRGMNTEAFF. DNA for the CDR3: TGCGCCAGCAGCTGGAACACCCGGGGTATGAACACTGAAGCTTTCTTT.

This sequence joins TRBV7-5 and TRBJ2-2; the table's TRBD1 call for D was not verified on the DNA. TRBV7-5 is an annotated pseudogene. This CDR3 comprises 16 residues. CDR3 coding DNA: TGTGCCAGAAGCTTACCGGGACAGGAGAACACCGGGGAGCTGTTTTTT. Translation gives CARSLPGQENTGELFF.

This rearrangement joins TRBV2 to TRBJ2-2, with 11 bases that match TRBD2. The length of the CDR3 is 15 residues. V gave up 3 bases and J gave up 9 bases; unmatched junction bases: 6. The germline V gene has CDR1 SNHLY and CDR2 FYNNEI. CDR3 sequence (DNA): TGTGCCAGCAGTGATTTAGCGGGGGGGCCCCGGGAGCTGTTTTTT. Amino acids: CASSDLAGGPRELFF.

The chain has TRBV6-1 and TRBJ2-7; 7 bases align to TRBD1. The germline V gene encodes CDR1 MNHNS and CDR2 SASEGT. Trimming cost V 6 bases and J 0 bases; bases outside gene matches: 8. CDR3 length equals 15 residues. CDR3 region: CASRTGAPFSYEQYF. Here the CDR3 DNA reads TGTGCCAGCAGAACAGGGGCTCCTTTCTCCTACGAGCAGTACTTC.

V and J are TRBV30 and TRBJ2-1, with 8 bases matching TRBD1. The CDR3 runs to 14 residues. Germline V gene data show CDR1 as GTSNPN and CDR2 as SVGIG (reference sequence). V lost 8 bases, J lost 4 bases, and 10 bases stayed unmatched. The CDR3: CAGNRGISYNEQFF. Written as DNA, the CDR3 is TGTGCCGGGAACAGGGGGATATCTTACAATGAGCAGTTCTTC.

For the CDR3, the DNA is TGTGCCAGCAGCTTTCAGGGAGGTAATGAAAAACTGTTTTTT. It translates to CASSFQGGNEKLFF. J is TRBJ1-4 and V is TRBV28; perhaps TRBD1 as D (5 bases). Germline CDR1 and CDR2: MDHEN and SYDVKM. This CDR3 has 14 amino acids. V lost 6 bases and J 4 bases, leaving 12 bases between the germline ends. The entire variable domain, with the rest obtained from reference TRBV28 and TRBJ1-4, is as follows: DVKVTQSSRYLVKRTGEKVFLECVQDMDHENMFWYRQDPGLGLRLIYFSYDVKMKEKGDIPEGYSVSREKKERFSLILESASTNQTSMYLCASSFQGGNEKLFFGSGTQLSVL.

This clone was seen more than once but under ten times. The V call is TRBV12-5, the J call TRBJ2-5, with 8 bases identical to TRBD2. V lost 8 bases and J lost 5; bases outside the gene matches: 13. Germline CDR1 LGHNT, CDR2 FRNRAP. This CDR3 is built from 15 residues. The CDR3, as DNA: TGTGCTAGTCTTACCGGGACTAGGGGCTGGGAGACCCAGTACTTC. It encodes CASLTGTRGWETQYF.

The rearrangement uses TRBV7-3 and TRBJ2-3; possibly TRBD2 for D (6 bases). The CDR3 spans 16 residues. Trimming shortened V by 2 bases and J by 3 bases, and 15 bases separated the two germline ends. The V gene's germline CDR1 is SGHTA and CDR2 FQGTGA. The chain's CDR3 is CASSLGTLGGTDTQYF. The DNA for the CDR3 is TGTGCCAGCAGCTTAGGGACCCTGGGGGGTACAGATACGCAGTATTTT. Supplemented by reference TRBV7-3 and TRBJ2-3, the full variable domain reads GAGVSQTPSNKVTEKGKYVELRCDPISGHTALYWYRQSLGQGPEFLIYFQGTGAADDSGLPNDRFFAVRPEGSVSTLKIQRTERGDSAVYLCASSLGTLGGTDTQYFGPGTRLTVL.

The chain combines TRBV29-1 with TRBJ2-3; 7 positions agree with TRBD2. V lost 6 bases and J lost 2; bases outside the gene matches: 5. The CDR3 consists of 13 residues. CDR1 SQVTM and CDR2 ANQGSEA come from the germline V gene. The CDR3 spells CSVVRGDTDTQYF. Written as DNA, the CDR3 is TGCAGCGTAGTACGGGGGGACACAGATACGCAGTATTTT.

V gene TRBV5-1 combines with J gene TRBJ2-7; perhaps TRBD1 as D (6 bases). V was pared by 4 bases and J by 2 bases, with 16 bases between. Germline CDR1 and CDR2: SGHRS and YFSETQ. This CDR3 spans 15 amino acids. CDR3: CASSQGSLGPYEQYF. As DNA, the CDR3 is TGCGCCAGCAGCCAGGGGTCACTGGGACCCTACGAGCAGTACTTC.

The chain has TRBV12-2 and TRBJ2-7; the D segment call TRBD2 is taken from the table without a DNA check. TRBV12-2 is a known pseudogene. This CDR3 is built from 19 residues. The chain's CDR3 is CASRLDPARRNLGSYEQYF. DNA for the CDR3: TGTGCAAGTCGCCTAGATCCCGCTAGAAGAAATTTGGGTTCCTACGAGCAGTACTTC.

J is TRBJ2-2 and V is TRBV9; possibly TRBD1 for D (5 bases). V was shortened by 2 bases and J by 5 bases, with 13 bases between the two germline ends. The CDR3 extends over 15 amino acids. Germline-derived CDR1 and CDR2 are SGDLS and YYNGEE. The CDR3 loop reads CASSVSSGRTGELFF. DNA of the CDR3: TGTGCCAGCAGCGTCAGTTCAGGGCGAACCGGGGAGCTGTTTTTT.

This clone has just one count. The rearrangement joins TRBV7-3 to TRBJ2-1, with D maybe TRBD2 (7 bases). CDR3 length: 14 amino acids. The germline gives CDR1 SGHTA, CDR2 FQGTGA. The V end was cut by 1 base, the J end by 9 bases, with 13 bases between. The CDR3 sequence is CASSLNGGPSEQFF. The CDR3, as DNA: TGTGCCAGCAGCTTAAACGGGGGGCCCAGTGAGCAGTTCTTC. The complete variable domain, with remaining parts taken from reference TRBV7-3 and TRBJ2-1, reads GAGVSQTPSNKVTEKGKYVELRCDPISGHTALYWYRQSLGQGPEFLIYFQGTGAADDSGLPNDRFFAVRPEGSVSTLKIQRTERGDSAVYLCASSLNGGPSEQFFGPGTRLTVL.